This T cell receptor beta chain was recorded in a study of T-cell reconstitution after alpha-beta-depleted transplantation in children. Whole-study findings and limits: Diversity of TCRbeta at day 60 was high in some patients, arising from surviving recipient T cells and thymic progenitors. Alpha-beta T cells about two months after transplant reportedly derived from several hundred expanded graft clones. Newly generated T cells supplied most T-cell counts and diversity one year post-transplant.

A library of TCRbeta sequences, prepared with unique molecular identifiers, was generated. From the PCR reads, TCRdb called clonotypes with MiXCR, one entry per CDR3 protein. Seen here are 300,000 to 400,000 distinct CDR3 sequences, around 25% observed once, and the top ten hold roughly 9.7%. This clonotype was seen only once. The antigen remains unidentified. The receptor was isolated from a male patient younger than 18 who had a stem cell transplant for acute lymphoblastic leukemia, so the T cells may come from the graft donor. Here the sequenced sample was PBMCs, mostly from graft donor cells, taken 180 days after TCRalphabeta/CD19-depleted stem cell transplant.

DNA for the CDR3: TGTGCCATAGAGCGGAGGGGGCGAGAGACCCAGTACTTC. It specifies CAIERRGRETQYF. The chain employs TRBV6-2 or TRBV6-3 and TRBJ2-5; TRBD1 is a possible D gene (7 bases). The germline CDR1 and CDR2 sequences are MNHEY and SVGEGT. The CDR3 contains 13 residues. Trimming took 10 bases from V and 4 from J, leaving 16 bases between them.